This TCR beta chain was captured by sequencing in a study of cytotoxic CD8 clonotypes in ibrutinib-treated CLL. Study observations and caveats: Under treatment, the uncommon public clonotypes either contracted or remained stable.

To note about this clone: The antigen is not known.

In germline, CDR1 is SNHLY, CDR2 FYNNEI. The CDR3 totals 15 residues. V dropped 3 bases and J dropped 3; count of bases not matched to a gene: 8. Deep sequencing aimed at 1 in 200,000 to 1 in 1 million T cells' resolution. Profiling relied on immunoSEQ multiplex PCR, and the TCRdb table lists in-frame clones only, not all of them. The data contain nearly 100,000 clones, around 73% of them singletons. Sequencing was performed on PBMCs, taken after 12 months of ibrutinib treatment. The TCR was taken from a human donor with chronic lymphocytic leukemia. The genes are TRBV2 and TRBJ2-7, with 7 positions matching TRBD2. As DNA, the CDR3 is TGTGCCAGCAGTGACCGACCAGCGGGGAACTACGAGCAGTACTTC. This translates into CASSDRPAGNYEQYF.